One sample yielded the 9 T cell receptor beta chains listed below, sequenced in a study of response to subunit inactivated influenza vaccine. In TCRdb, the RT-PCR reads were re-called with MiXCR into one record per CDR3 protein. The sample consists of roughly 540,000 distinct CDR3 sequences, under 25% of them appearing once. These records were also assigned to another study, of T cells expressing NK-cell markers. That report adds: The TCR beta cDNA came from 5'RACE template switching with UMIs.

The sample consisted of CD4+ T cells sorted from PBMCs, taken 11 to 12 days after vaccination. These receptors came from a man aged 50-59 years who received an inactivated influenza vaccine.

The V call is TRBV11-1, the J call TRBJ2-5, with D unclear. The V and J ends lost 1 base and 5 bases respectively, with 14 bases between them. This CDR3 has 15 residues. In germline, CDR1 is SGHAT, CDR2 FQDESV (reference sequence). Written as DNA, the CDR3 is TGTGCCAGCAGCTTAGTGTACGGAGTCGGTGAGACCCAGTACTTC. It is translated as CASSLVYGVGETQYF.

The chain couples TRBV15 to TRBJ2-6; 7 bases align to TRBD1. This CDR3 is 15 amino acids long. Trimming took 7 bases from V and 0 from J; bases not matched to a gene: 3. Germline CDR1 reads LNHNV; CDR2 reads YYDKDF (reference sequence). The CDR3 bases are TGTGCCACCAAGGACAGGATCTCTGGGGCCAACGTCCTGACTTTC. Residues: CATKDRISGANVLTF.

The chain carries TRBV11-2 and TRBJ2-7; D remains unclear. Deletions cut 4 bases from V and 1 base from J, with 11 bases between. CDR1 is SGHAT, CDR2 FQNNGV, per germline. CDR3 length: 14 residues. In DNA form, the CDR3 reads TGTGCCAGCAGCTCCAACGCAGGATCCTACGAGCAGTACTTC. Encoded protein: CASSSNAGSYEQYF.

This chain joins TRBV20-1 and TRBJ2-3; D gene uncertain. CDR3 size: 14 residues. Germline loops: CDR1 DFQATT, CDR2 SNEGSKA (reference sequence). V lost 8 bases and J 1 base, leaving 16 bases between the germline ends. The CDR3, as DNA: TGCAGTACCCTGGAACCTCTAGGCACAGATACGCAGTATTTT. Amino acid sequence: CSTLEPLGTDTQYF.

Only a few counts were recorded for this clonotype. CDR3 DNA: TGTGCCAGCAGCTTAACGGATAGCGGGATCTACGAGCAGTACTTC. The encoded protein is CASSLTDSGIYEQYF. The chain has TRBV11-2 and TRBJ2-7, with TRBD2 matching 8 bases. The CDR3 covers 15 residues. Germline values: CDR1 SGHAT, CDR2 FQNNGV. V trimming: 2 bases; J trimming: 3 bases; junction bases outside the gene matches: 6. Combining the CDR3 with reference TRBV11-2 and TRBJ2-7 gives the whole variable domain EAGVAQSPRYKIIEKRQSVAFWCNPISGHATLYWYQQILGQGPKLLIQFQNNGVVDDSQLPKDRFSAERLKGVDSTLKIQPAKLEDSAVYLCASSLTDSGIYEQYFGPGTRLTVT.

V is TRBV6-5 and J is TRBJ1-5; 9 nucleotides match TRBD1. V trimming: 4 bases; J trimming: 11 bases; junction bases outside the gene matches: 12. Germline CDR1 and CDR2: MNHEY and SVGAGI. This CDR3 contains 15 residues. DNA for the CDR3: TGTGCCAGCAGTTTCTGGGACAGGGTGGTTGAGGCCCAGCATTTT. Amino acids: CASSFWDRVVEAQHF.

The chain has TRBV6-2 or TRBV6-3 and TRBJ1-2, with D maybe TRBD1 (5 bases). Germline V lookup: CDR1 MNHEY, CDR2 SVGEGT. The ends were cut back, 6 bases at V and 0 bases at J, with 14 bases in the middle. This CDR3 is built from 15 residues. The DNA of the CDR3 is TGTGCCAGCAGGAAGAGCCCGACAGCTAACTATGGCTACACCTTC. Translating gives CASRKSPTANYGYTF.

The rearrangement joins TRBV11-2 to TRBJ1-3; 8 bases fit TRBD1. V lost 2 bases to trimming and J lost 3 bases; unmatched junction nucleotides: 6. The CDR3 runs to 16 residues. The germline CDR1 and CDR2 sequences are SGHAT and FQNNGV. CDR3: CASSLTQGAIGNTIYF. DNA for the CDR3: TGTGCCAGCAGCTTAACGCAGGGGGCGATTGGAAACACCATATATTTT.

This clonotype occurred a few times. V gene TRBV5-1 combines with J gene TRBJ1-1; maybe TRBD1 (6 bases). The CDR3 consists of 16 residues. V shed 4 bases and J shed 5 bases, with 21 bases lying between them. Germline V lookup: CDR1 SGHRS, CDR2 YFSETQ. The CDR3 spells CASSGGGHYLGTEAFF. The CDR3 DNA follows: TGCGCCAGCAGCGGGGGGGGCCACTATCTCGGGACTGAAGCTTTCTTT.